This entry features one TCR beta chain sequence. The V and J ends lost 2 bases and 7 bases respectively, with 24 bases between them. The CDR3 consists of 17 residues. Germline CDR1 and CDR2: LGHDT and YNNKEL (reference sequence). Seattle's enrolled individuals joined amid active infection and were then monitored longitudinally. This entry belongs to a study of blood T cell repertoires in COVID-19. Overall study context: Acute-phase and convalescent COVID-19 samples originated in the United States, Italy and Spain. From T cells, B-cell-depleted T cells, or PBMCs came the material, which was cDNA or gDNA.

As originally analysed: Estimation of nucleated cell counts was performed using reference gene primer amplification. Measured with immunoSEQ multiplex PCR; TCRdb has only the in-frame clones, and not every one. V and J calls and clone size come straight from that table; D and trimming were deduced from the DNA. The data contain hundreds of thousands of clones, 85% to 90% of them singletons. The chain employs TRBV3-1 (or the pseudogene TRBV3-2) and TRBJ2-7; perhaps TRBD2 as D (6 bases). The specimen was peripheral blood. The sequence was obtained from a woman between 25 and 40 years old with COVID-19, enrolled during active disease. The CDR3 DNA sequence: TGTGCCAGCAGCCAATTGGGAAGTGGGACTGTCGTGGGTGAGCAGTACTTC. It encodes CASSQLGSGTVVGEQYF.